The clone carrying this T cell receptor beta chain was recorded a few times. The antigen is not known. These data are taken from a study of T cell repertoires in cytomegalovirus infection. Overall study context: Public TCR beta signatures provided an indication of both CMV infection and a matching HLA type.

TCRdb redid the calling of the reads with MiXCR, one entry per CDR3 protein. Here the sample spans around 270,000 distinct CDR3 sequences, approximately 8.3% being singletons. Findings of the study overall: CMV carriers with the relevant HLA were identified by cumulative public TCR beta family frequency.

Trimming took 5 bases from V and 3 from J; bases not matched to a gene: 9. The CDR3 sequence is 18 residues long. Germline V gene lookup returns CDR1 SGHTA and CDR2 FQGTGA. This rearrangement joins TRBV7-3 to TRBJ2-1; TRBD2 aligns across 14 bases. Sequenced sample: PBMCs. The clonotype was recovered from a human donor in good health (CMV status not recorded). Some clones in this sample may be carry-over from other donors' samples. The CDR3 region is CASSDSGLAGGGYNEQFF. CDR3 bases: TGTGCCAGCAGCGACTCCGGACTAGCGGGGGGTGGCTACAATGAGCAGTTCTTC.